Listed below are T cell receptor beta chains from one sample, sequenced in a study of regulatory T cells in long-lasting Graves disease. Via MiXCR, TCRdb re-called the multiplex PCR reads, giving one row per CDR3 protein. This table holds fewer than 500,000 distinct CDR3 sequences, around 16% found once. The sample also formed part of further work on T cells in Graves' hyperthyroidism and ophthalmopathy.

The sample was peripheral blood mononuclear cells (PBMCs), taken at new diagnosis, from a patient treated with antithyroid drugs. The receptor set was obtained from a man between 35 and 55 years old with Graves disease. The CDR3 runs from the conserved cysteine through the conserved F or W. The D gene is left open where the match is weak. Expanded clones get a size class; other rows say once, few or many, or leave the size out.

J gene: TRBJ1-1
clone size: many
V gene: TRBV11-2
D gene: -
CDR3 protein: CASSSPNLLEAFF
CDR3 DNA: TGTGCCAGCAGCTCCCCAAATCTCCTTGAAGCTTTCTTT

J gene: TRBJ2-7
clone size: -
V gene: TRBV12-3/TRBV12-4
D gene: -
CDR3 protein: CVSSSPGGRYEQYF
CDR3 DNA: TGTGTCAGCAGTTCGCCTGGGGGTCGATACGAGCAGTACTTC

J gene: TRBJ2-2
clone size: -
V gene: TRBV6-2/TRBV6-3
D gene: -
CDR3 protein: CASSVGGVELFF
CDR3 DNA: TGTGCCAGCAGTGTGGGGGGCGTGGAGCTGTTTTTT

J gene: TRBJ2-1
clone size: many
V gene: TRBV7-3
D gene: -
CDR3 protein: CASAREKGNEQFF
CDR3 DNA: TGTGCCAGCGCTCGCGAAAAAGGAAATGAGCAGTTCTTC

J gene: TRBJ2-1
clone size: -
V gene: TRBV5-1
D gene: TRBD2
CDR3 protein: CASSLGGLAGLNEQFF
CDR3 DNA: TGCGCCAGCAGCTTGGGTGGACTAGCGGGATTAAATGAGCAGTTCTTC

J gene: TRBJ2-2
clone size: few
V gene: TRBV12-3/TRBV12-4
D gene: TRBD2
CDR3 protein: CASSFGSGIFRDGELFF
CDR3 DNA: TGTGCCAGCAGTTTTGGTAGCGGGATTTTCCGGGACGGGGAGCTGTTTTTT

J gene: TRBJ2-3
clone size: -
V gene: TRBV29-1
D gene: -
CDR3 protein: CSVHIDTQYF
CDR3 DNA: TGCAGCGTTCACATAGATACGCAGTATTTT

J gene: TRBJ1-5
clone size: many
V gene: TRBV5-1
D gene: -
CDR3 protein: CASSLGPNSNQPQHF
CDR3 DNA: TGCGCCAGCAGCTTGGGCCCGAATAGCAATCAGCCCCAGCATTTT

J gene: TRBJ2-5
clone size: few
V gene: TRBV7-3
D gene: TRBD1
CDR3 protein: CASSDYRGETQYF
CDR3 DNA: TGTGCCAGCAGCGACTACAGGGGTGAGACCCAGTACTTC

J gene: TRBJ2-2
clone size: -
V gene: TRBV6-1
D gene: TRBD1
CDR3 protein: CASARGRGGELFF
CDR3 DNA: TGTGCCAGCGCAAGGGGGCGCGGCGGGGAGCTGTTTTTT

J gene: TRBJ2-1
clone size: -
V gene: TRBV19
D gene: TRBD2
CDR3 protein: CASSISGNDYNEQFF
CDR3 DNA: TGTGCCAGTAGTATTAGCGGGAATGACTACAATGAGCAGTTCTTC

J gene: TRBJ2-3
clone size: many
V gene: TRBV18
D gene: -
CDR3 protein: CASSPGSLRTDTQYF
CDR3 DNA: TGTGCCAGCTCACCTGGGAGTCTACGCACAGATACGCAGTATTTT

J gene: TRBJ1-5
clone size: -
V gene: TRBV5-1
D gene: TRBD1
CDR3 protein: CASSLSGGNKPQHF
CDR3 DNA: TGCGCCAGCAGCTTATCAGGGGGCAATAAGCCCCAGCATTTT

J gene: TRBJ2-7
clone size: few
V gene: TRBV14
D gene: -
CDR3 protein: CASSQGTGDEQYF
CDR3 DNA: TGTGCCAGCAGCCAAGGGACTGGGGACGAGCAGTACTTC

J gene: TRBJ1-5
clone size: many
V gene: TRBV6-5
D gene: -
CDR3 protein: CASSYSRMVQGQPQHF
CDR3 DNA: TGTGCCAGCAGTTACAGCAGGATGGTCCAGGGTCAGCCCCAGCATTTT

J gene: TRBJ2-5
clone size: -
V gene: TRBV19
D gene: -
CDR3 protein: CASSMGDRQETQYF
CDR3 DNA: TGTGCCAGTAGTATGGGTGACAGACAAGAGACCCAGTACTTC

J gene: TRBJ2-7
clone size: -
V gene: TRBV29-1
D gene: -
CDR3 protein: CSVATGFSYEQYF
CDR3 DNA: TGCAGCGTGGCCACGGGGTTTTCCTACGAGCAGTACTTC

J gene: TRBJ1-1
clone size: many
V gene: TRBV3-1
D gene: -
CDR3 protein: CASSQVTGMANTEAFF
CDR3 DNA: TGTGCCAGCAGCCAAGTTACGGGGATGGCGAACACTGAAGCTTTCTTT

J gene: TRBJ1-1
clone size: many
V gene: TRBV5-1
D gene: -
CDR3 protein: CASSLAWTNTEAFF
CDR3 DNA: TGCGCCAGCAGCTTGGCTTGGACGAACACTGAAGCTTTCTTT

J gene: TRBJ1-1
clone size: few
V gene: TRBV6-9
D gene: TRBD1
CDR3 protein: CASSLEDRVNTEAFF
CDR3 DNA: TGTGCCAGCAGTTTAGAGGACAGGGTGAACACTGAAGCTTTCTTT

J gene: TRBJ2-6
clone size: -
V gene: TRBV12-3/TRBV12-4
D gene: -
CDR3 protein: CASTGANVLTF
CDR3 DNA: TGTGCCAGCACTGGGGCCAACGTCCTGACTTTC

J gene: TRBJ2-5
clone size: many
V gene: TRBV20-1
D gene: -
CDR3 protein: CSASPTPEGTQYF
CDR3 DNA: TGCAGTGCTAGTCCTACCCCAGAGGGGACCCAGTACTTC

J gene: TRBJ2-3
clone size: few
V gene: TRBV3-1
D gene: -
CDR3 protein: CASSQDWGGRDTQYF
CDR3 DNA: TGTGCCAGCAGCCAAGATTGGGGGGGGCGAGATACGCAGTATTTT

J gene: TRBJ2-7
clone size: many
V gene: TRBV28
D gene: -
CDR3 protein: CASSQTMDRFGSYEQYF
CDR3 DNA: TGTGCCAGCAGCCAAACCATGGACAGATTCGGCTCCTACGAGCAGTACTTC

J gene: TRBJ2-4
clone size: few
V gene: TRBV27
D gene: -
CDR3 protein: CASSALGLAKNIQYF
CDR3 DNA: TGTGCCAGCAGTGCATTGGGACTAGCCAAAAACATTCAGTACTTC

J gene: TRBJ1-2
clone size: many
V gene: TRBV2
D gene: TRBD1
CDR3 protein: CASNRDRESYGYTF
CDR3 DNA: TGTGCCAGCAACCGGGACAGGGAAAGCTATGGCTACACCTTC

J gene: TRBJ2-1
clone size: -
V gene: TRBV12-3/TRBV12-4
D gene: -
CDR3 protein: CASRTGFRYNEQFF
CDR3 DNA: TGTGCCAGCAGGACGGGTTTCCGCTACAATGAGCAGTTCTTC

J gene: TRBJ1-6
clone size: -
V gene: TRBV12-3/TRBV12-4
D gene: -
CDR3 protein: CASSLGGRSYSPLHF
CDR3 DNA: TGTGCCAGCAGTTTAGGGGGCAGAAGTTATTCACCCCTCCACTTT

J gene: TRBJ2-7
clone size: many
V gene: TRBV6-5
D gene: TRBD2
CDR3 protein: CASSYRASGRRGDEQYF
CDR3 DNA: TGTGCCAGCAGTTATAGGGCTAGCGGGAGAAGAGGGGACGAGCAGTACTTC

J gene: TRBJ2-1
clone size: many
V gene: TRBV12-3/TRBV12-4
D gene: -
CDR3 protein: CASSFSPRTSYNEQFF
CDR3 DNA: TGTGCCAGCAGTTTTAGCCCGCGAACCTCCTACAATGAGCAGTTCTTC

J gene: TRBJ2-3
clone size: many
V gene: TRBV20-1
D gene: TRBD2
CDR3 protein: CSAILAALRTDTQYF
CDR3 DNA: TGCAGTGCTATACTAGCGGCACTCCGCACAGATACGCAGTATTTT

J gene: TRBJ1-2
clone size: many
V gene: TRBV18
D gene: -
CDR3 protein: CASSLGTTGNYGYTF
CDR3 DNA: TGTGCCAGCTCACTGGGAACTACAGGAAACTATGGCTACACCTTC

J gene: TRBJ2-5
clone size: many
V gene: TRBV5-1
D gene: -
CDR3 protein: CASSSKGPQETQYF
CDR3 DNA: TGCGCCAGCAGCTCCAAGGGACCCCAAGAGACCCAGTACTTC

J gene: TRBJ2-1
clone size: few
V gene: TRBV6-2/TRBV6-3
D gene: TRBD2
CDR3 protein: CASILAGYNEQFF
CDR3 DNA: TGTGCCAGTATACTAGCGGGTTACAATGAGCAGTTCTTC

J gene: TRBJ2-2
clone size: -
V gene: TRBV11-2
D gene: TRBD2
CDR3 protein: CASRNYGGSVTGELFF
CDR3 DNA: TGTGCCAGCAGAAACTATGGCGGGAGCGTAACCGGGGAGCTGTTTTTT

J gene: TRBJ1-6
clone size: -
V gene: TRBV6-1
D gene: -
CDR3 protein: CASSPPGIRSPLHF
CDR3 DNA: TGTGCCAGCAGTCCGCCGGGGATTCGATCACCCCTCCACTTT

J gene: TRBJ1-1
clone size: -
V gene: TRBV10-1
D gene: -
CDR3 protein: CASSDGTTEAFF
CDR3 DNA: TGCGCCAGCAGTGATGGGACAACTGAAGCTTTCTTT

J gene: TRBJ2-7
clone size: -
V gene: TRBV19
D gene: -
CDR3 protein: CASSTRDRSYEQYF
CDR3 DNA: TGTGCCAGTAGTACTAGGGACCGCTCCTACGAGCAGTACTTC

J gene: TRBJ1-5
clone size: -
V gene: TRBV7-8
D gene: -
CDR3 protein: CASSLVGALSNQPQHF
CDR3 DNA: TGTGCCAGCAGCTTAGTAGGGGCTCTTAGCAATCAGCCCCAGCATTTT

J gene: TRBJ2-7
clone size: many
V gene: TRBV2
D gene: -
CDR3 protein: CASSEAGRDYEQYF
CDR3 DNA: TGTGCCAGCAGTGAAGCGGGCAGAGACTACGAGCAGTACTTC

J gene: TRBJ1-5
clone size: many
V gene: TRBV28
D gene: -
CDR3 protein: CASSLQGSQPQHF
CDR3 DNA: TGTGCCAGCAGTTTACAGGGGAGTCAGCCCCAGCATTTT

J gene: TRBJ1-1
clone size: -
V gene: TRBV6-1
D gene: -
CDR3 protein: CASTTKAYGEAFF
CDR3 DNA: TGTGCCAGCACCACGAAGGCCTACGGGGAAGCTTTCTTT

J gene: TRBJ2-1
clone size: many
V gene: TRBV15
D gene: -
CDR3 protein: CATSRDKTPLNNEQFF
CDR3 DNA: TGTGCCACCAGCAGAGATAAGACTCCACTCAACAATGAGCAGTTCTTC

J gene: TRBJ1-5
clone size: many
V gene: TRBV12-3/TRBV12-4
D gene: TRBD1
CDR3 protein: CASSPDRVGQPQHF
CDR3 DNA: TGTGCCAGCAGTCCTGACAGGGTGGGTCAGCCCCAGCATTTT

J gene: TRBJ1-4
clone size: many
V gene: TRBV25-1
D gene: TRBD1
CDR3 protein: CASSGDREAEKLFF
CDR3 DNA: TGTGCCAGCAGTGGCGACAGGGAGGCTGAAAAACTGTTTTTT

J gene: TRBJ2-5
clone size: -
V gene: TRBV19
D gene: -
CDR3 protein: CASSMGRGRETQYF
CDR3 DNA: TGTGCCAGTAGTATGGGCAGGGGGAGGGAGACCCAGTACTTC

J gene: TRBJ2-7
clone size: many
V gene: TRBV30
D gene: -
CDR3 protein: CAWSRPHYEQYF
CDR3 DNA: TGTGCCTGGAGTCGTCCGCACTACGAGCAGTACTTC

J gene: TRBJ2-2
clone size: many
V gene: TRBV28
D gene: TRBD1
CDR3 protein: CASSLWGQGGGELFF
CDR3 DNA: TGTGCCAGCAGTTTATGGGGACAGGGTGGCGGGGAGCTGTTTTTT

J gene: TRBJ2-7
clone size: few
V gene: TRBV4-1
D gene: -
CDR3 protein: CASSPTTGDEQYF
CDR3 DNA: TGCGCCAGCAGCCCGACGACAGGCGACGAGCAGTACTTC

J gene: TRBJ2-3
clone size: many
V gene: TRBV7-9
D gene: TRBD2
CDR3 protein: CASSSFSGRDYTDTQYF
CDR3 DNA: TGTGCCAGCAGCTCGTTTAGCGGGAGGGACTACACAGATACGCAGTATTTT

J gene: TRBJ2-5
clone size: many
V gene: TRBV2
D gene: -
CDR3 protein: CASLLLQETQYF
CDR3 DNA: TGTGCCAGCCTGCTTTTACAAGAGACCCAGTACTTC

J gene: TRBJ2-7
clone size: many
V gene: TRBV12-3/TRBV12-4
D gene: -
CDR3 protein: CASSFGALDEQYF
CDR3 DNA: TGTGCCAGCAGTTTTGGAGCCCTGGACGAGCAGTACTTC

J gene: TRBJ1-1
clone size: few
V gene: TRBV6-1
D gene: -
CDR3 protein: CATRWRSSAFF
CDR3 DNA: TGTGCCACGAGGTGGAGGTCTTCAGCTTTCTTT

J gene: TRBJ2-7
clone size: once
V gene: TRBV12-5
D gene: TRBD1
CDR3 protein: CASGLAGTGGRGEQYF
CDR3 DNA: TGTGCTAGTGGTTTAGCCGGGACAGGGGGACGCGGCGAGCAGTACTTC

J gene: TRBJ2-1
clone size: many
V gene: TRBV18
D gene: -
CDR3 protein: CASSPPNQNNEQFF
CDR3 DNA: TGTGCCAGCTCACCACCGAACCAAAACAATGAGCAGTTCTTC

J gene: TRBJ2-7
clone size: many
V gene: TRBV20-1
D gene: -
CDR3 protein: CSAAPASTRGEQYF
CDR3 DNA: TGCAGTGCTGCCCCGGCGAGCACTCGCGGGGAGCAGTACTTC

J gene: TRBJ2-7
clone size: -
V gene: TRBV20-1
D gene: TRBD2
CDR3 protein: CSAKGGLAGFPYEQYF
CDR3 DNA: TGCAGTGCAAAAGGTGGGCTAGCGGGTTTTCCTTACGAGCAGTACTTC

J gene: TRBJ2-5
clone size: many
V gene: TRBV2
D gene: -
CDR3 protein: CASRFGQYNGETQYF
CDR3 DNA: TGTGCCAGCAGGTTTGGACAATATAACGGGGAGACCCAGTACTTC